Listed below are T cell receptor beta chains from one sample, sequenced in a study of OX40 agonist ivuxolimab in advanced cancers. TCRdb's copy holds only in-frame clones and misses some; the assay was immunoSEQ multiplex PCR. The data contain about 91,000 clones, about 90% of them singletons. Sample: CD4+ or CD8+ T cells sorted from blood, taken in a trial of the OX40 agonist ivuxolimab. Receptor source: an adult with an advanced solid tumor such as melanoma, head and neck, liver or kidney cancer. The CDR3 runs from the conserved cysteine through the conserved F or W. Fields, in order: V gene, J gene, D gene, clone size, CDR3 length, CDR3 protein, CDR3 DNA. A D gene is named only where the DNA matches it firmly. Part of the rows lack a size; the others show once, few, many or a class for expanded clones.

>TRBV28|TRBJ1-2|TRBD1|-|12
CASSLGQGENTF
TGTGCCAGCAGTTTGGGACAGGGGGAAAACACCTTC
>TRBV21-1|TRBJ2-4|-|once|15
CASSKDAIAKNIQYF
TGTGCCAGCAGCAAGGACGCAATAGCCAAAAACATTCAGTACTTC
>TRBV7-2|TRBJ1-1|TRBD1|once|15
CASSIGQGGFPEAFF
TGTGCCAGCAGCATTGGACAGGGTGGTTTTCCTGAAGCTTTCTTT
>TRBV28|TRBJ1-1|TRBD1|few|14
CASNQQGEVTEAFF
TGTGCCAGCAACCAACAGGGGGAAGTCACTGAAGCTTTCTTT
>TRBV28|TRBJ1-1|-|-|12
CASNNPGMRAFF
TGTGCCAGCAATAATCCAGGGATGAGGGCTTTCTTT
>TRBV5-5|TRBJ2-2|TRBD1|-|15
CASSFWTGAAGELFF
TGTGCCAGCAGCTTTTGGACAGGGGCGGCCGGGGAGCTGTTTTTT
>TRBV5-5|TRBJ2-3|TRBD1|-|17
CASSSTVRTGLADTQYF
TGTGCCAGCAGCTCGACTGTCCGGACAGGGTTGGCAGATACGCAGTATTTT
>TRBV5-1|TRBJ1-4|-|-|14
CASSLDGGVEKLFF
TGCGCCAGCAGCTTGGACGGAGGTGTGGAAAAACTGTTTTTT
>TRBV11-2|TRBJ2-2|-|-|15
CASSLSTWSTGELFF
TGTGCCAGCAGCTTATCGACCTGGTCCACCGGGGAGCTGTTTTTT
>TRBV5-1|TRBJ1-1|TRBD1|-|14
CASSLEDRLTEAFF
TGCGCCAGCAGCTTGGAGGACAGGCTCACTGAAGCTTTCTTT
>TRBV5-1|TRBJ1-3|-|-|15
CASSLDQHSGNTIYF
TGCGCCAGCAGCTTGGATCAACACTCTGGAAACACCATATATTTT
>TRBV27|TRBJ1-1|-|few|14
CASSPQGWNTEAFF
TGTGCCAGCAGTCCACAGGGATGGAACACTGAAGCTTTCTTT
>TRBV2|TRBJ1-5|TRBD1|-|14
CASSTQGADQPQHF
TGTGCCAGCAGTACACAGGGGGCAGACCAGCCCCAGCATTTT
>TRBV11-3|TRBJ1-2|-|-|16
CASSLDGGLLNYGYTF
TGTGCCAGCAGCTTAGATGGGGGACTCCTTAACTATGGCTACACCTTC
>TRBV19|TRBJ1-1|-|-|15
CASSIQDTGDTEAFF
TGTGCCAGTAGTATTCAGGACACGGGGGACACTGAAGCTTTCTTT
>TRBV5-4|TRBJ1-2|TRBD1|-|16
CASSLWSDPGGYGYTF
TGTGCCAGCAGCTTGTGGTCCGACCCAGGGGGGTATGGCTACACCTTC
>TRBV21-1|TRBJ2-7|-|-|16
CASSKPKREVSYEQYF
TGTGCCAGCAGCAAACCTAAGCGGGAGGTCTCCTACGAGCAGTACTTC
>TRBV14|TRBJ1-4|-|-|15
CASSQVLPGVEKLFF
TGTGCCAGCAGCCAAGTTTTGCCGGGGGTTGAAAAACTGTTTTTT
>TRBV30|TRBJ1-4|-|-|13
CAWSGRGREKLFF
TGTGCCTGGAGTGGGAGGGGTAGAGAAAAACTGTTTTTT
>TRBV6-5|TRBJ1-1|-|-|11
CASRRGTEAFF
TGTGCCAGCCGCAGGGGTACTGAAGCTTTCTTT
>TRBV18|TRBJ2-7|TRBD1|-|14
CASSPGTGTYEQYF
TGTGCCAGCTCACCTGGGACAGGGACCTACGAGCAGTACTTC
>TRBV7-2|TRBJ2-2|-|-|14
CASSFSENTGELFF
TGTGCCAGCAGCTTTTCCGAAAACACCGGGGAGCTGTTTTTT